The TCR beta chain described here comes from a study of CD8 T cells in ankylosing spondylitis. V lost 4 bases, J lost 0 bases, and 13 bases lay in between. The CDR3 runs to 15 residues. Germline assignment: CDR1 SGHRS and CDR2 YFSETQ. Making use of molecular barcodes, quantitative 5'-RACE generated TCR beta libraries. TCRdb fed the 5' RACE reads into MiXCR, producing one record per CDR3 protein. Among under 850,000 distinct CDR3 sequences listed, around 17% were seen once. Only a few counts were recorded for this clonotype. The antigen is not known. Study-level points and caveats: CD8+ cells made up the disease-linked clones, which were relatively rare in peripheral blood. Researchers reportedly found disease-linked clones significantly enriched in matched ankylosing spondylitis synovial fluid. Earlier work had already found some motif variants in reactive arthritis synovial fluid and blood. Blood from ankylosing spondylitis patients appeared to carry a characteristic roughly 8-variant TCR beta motif.

The clonotype comes from a male donor with ankylosing spondylitis. The specimen was blood, either unsorted or a sorted T cell fraction (not recorded which). J is TRBJ1-1 and V is TRBV5-1; a possible D gene is TRBD1 (5 bases). In DNA, the CDR3 is TGCGCCAGCAGCCGGCTCGGGACCGTGAACACTGAAGCTTTCTTT. It encodes CASSRLGTVNTEAFF.